These 4 T cell receptor beta chains share one sample of origin, sequenced in a study of technical replicates of blood from several donors. This table comes from immunoSEQ multiplex PCR, and its TCRdb copy is limited to in-frame clones, with some not included. This sample has 55,000 to 75,000 clones, with approximately 84% found just once. Sequenced input: PBMCs. These receptors originate from a human donor in good health. Some clones in this sample may be carry-over from other donors' samples.

The chain is built from TRBV25-1 and TRBJ2-5; D might be TRBD2 (6 bases). The CDR3 runs to 16 residues. Looked up from germline, CDR1 is MGHDK and CDR2 is SYGVNS. V lost 2 bases and J lost 5, with 18 bases in between. CDR3 region: CASSERRGAGGETQYF. The CDR3 DNA reads as TGTGCCAGCAGTGAACGGAGGGGTGCAGGCGGCGAGACCCAGTACTTC. The variable domain in full, with the rest retrieved from reference TRBV25-1 and TRBJ2-5, is EADIYQTPRYLVIGTGKKITLECSQTMGHDKMYWYQQDPGMELHLIHYSYGVNSTEKGDLSSESTVSRIRTEHFPLTLESARPSHTSQYLCASSERRGAGGETQYFGPGTRLLVL.

This chain joins TRBV2 and TRBJ1-6, with D possibly matching TRBD1 (5 bases). The CDR3 consists of 15 residues. The germline CDR1 and CDR2 sequences are SNHLY and FYNNEI. Trimming left V 0 bases short and J 9 bases short, with 12 bases between. CDR3 region: CASSEAQGRVSPLHF. CDR3 DNA sequence: TGTGCCAGCAGTGAAGCTCAGGGTAGGGTTTCACCCCTCCACTTT.

V is TRBV6-1 and J is TRBJ2-7; tentative D call: TRBD1 (6 bases). The CDR3 extends over 13 amino acids. Germline V gives CDR1 MNHNS, CDR2 SASEGT. Trimming left V 6 bases short and J 3 bases short, with 12 bases between. The CDR3 here is CASSEGHLYEQYF. In nucleotides, the CDR3 is TGTGCCAGCAGCGAGGGACACCTCTACGAGCAGTACTTC.

This clone was seen only a few times. The V gene is TRBV14, the J gene TRBJ1-3; no firm D call. Trimming left V 1 base short and J 0 bases short, with 4 bases between. Germline V gives CDR1 SGHDN, CDR2 FVKESK. This CDR3 region has 14 residues. The CDR3 is CASSQGHSGNTIYF. The CDR3, as DNA: TGTGCCAGCAGCCAAGGACACTCTGGAAACACCATATATTTT.